The 20 T cell receptor beta chains presented below share a single source sample, sequenced in a study of beta chain features in type 1 diabetes. The investigators reverse transcribed all of the isolated RNA, so they sequenced expressed TCRB transcripts. Libraries were prepared by immunoSEQ multiplex PCR; TCRdb keeps only in-frame clonotypes and omits some of them. The sample includes roughly 300,000 clones, less than 10% of them seen just once. Sequenced: central memory CD4+ T cells from blood. Receptors originate from a woman between 18 and 29 years old in good health.

This clone was observed a handful of times. The chain carries TRBV7-9 and TRBJ2-7; TRBD2 matches at 12 bases. V lost 4 bases, J lost 1 base, and 2 bases stayed unmatched. The CDR3 length is 15 residues. The germline V gene has CDR1 SEHNR and CDR2 FQNEAQ (reference sequence). CDR3: CASSSTSGRSYEQYF. CDR3 coding DNA: TGTGCCAGCAGCTCCACTAGCGGGAGGTCCTACGAGCAGTACTTC.

This clone was picked up one time. The rearrangement joins TRBV6-5 to TRBJ1-1, with 7 nucleotides matching TRBD1. CDR1 MNHEY and CDR2 SVGAGI come from the germline V gene. CDR3 length: 15 residues. V was clipped by 2 bases and J by 0 bases; unmatched bases: 3. The CDR3 region is CASSYRTGMNTEAFF. The CDR3 DNA reads as TGTGCCAGCAGTTACCGGACAGGTATGAACACTGAAGCTTTCTTT.

The rearrangement uses TRBV7-2 and TRBJ2-7; 10 nucleotides match TRBD2. V lost 1 base to trimming and J lost 3 bases; unmatched junction nucleotides: 6. Germline V gives CDR1 SGHTA, CDR2 FQGNSA. This CDR3 is built from 16 residues. The CDR3 region is CASSLVAGGRSYEQYF. The CDR3 DNA is TGTGCCAGCAGCTTAGTAGCGGGAGGCCGAAGCTACGAGCAGTACTTC.

This clone was counted a few times. V gene TRBV7-2 combines with J gene TRBJ2-3, with D hard to call. Germline V gene sequence: CDR1 SGHTA, CDR2 FQGNSA. The CDR3 runs to 11 residues. Trimming removed 2 bases at V and 8 bases at J, with 5 bases between. For the CDR3, the DNA is TGTGCCAGCAGCTTAAGGGTTACGCAGTATTTT. Translating it yields CASSLRVTQYF.

V usage is TRBV6-1 and J usage is TRBJ2-7; 11 bases match TRBD2. V gave up 3 bases and J gave up 5 bases; unmatched junction bases: 6. Germline V lookup: CDR1 MNHNS, CDR2 SASEGT. The CDR3 is made up of 15 amino acids. The CDR3 DNA is TGTGCCAGCAGTGATCCGGGACTAGCGGCTAACGAGCAGTACTTC. Protein sequence: CASSDPGLAANEQYF.

CDR3 DNA: TGCGCCAGCAGCTTTAGCGGGACTAGCACAGATACGCAGTATTTT. It codes for CASSFSGTSTDTQYF. The V gene is TRBV5-1, the J gene TRBJ2-3, with 8 bases aligning to TRBD2. CDR3 length: 15 amino acids. CDR1 and CDR2 (germline): SGHRS, YFSETQ. The V gene end was trimmed by 2 bases and the J gene end by 0 bases; junction bases not matched to a gene: 2.

V gene TRBV14 combines with J gene TRBJ2-7; TRBD2 aligns across 9 bases. The CDR3 covers 16 residues. Germline V gives CDR1 SGHDN, CDR2 FVKESK. Trimming removed 3 bases from V and 5 bases from J; junction bases left unmatched: 11. The CDR3 sequence is CASSQRREGLLHEQYF. The CDR3 DNA is TGTGCCAGCAGCCAGAGGCGGGAGGGCCTCTTACACGAGCAGTACTTC.

This clone came up many times. CDR3 loop: CASSHGSGGRNEQFF. The CDR3 DNA reads as TGCGCCAGCAGTCACGGGTCGGGAGGTCGCAATGAGCAGTTCTTC. J is TRBJ2-1 and V is TRBV5-1, with 7 bases fitting TRBD2. With 5 bases clipped from V and 6 bases from J, the junction kept 11 bases outside the gene matches. The V gene's germline CDR1 is SGHRS and CDR2 YFSETQ. The CDR3 is 15 residues long.

There are a few counts of this clone. The CDR3: CSVERAGGFEQFF. CDR3 DNA sequence: TGCAGCGTTGAACGAGCGGGTGGATTTGAGCAGTTCTTC. V and J are TRBV29-1 and TRBJ2-1; weak D call: TRBD2 (6 bases). The V end was cut by 2 bases, the J end by 9 bases, with 14 bases between. The germline V gene has CDR1 SQVTM and CDR2 ANQGSEA. This CDR3 contains 13 residues.

This sequence joins TRBV4-1 and TRBJ1-4; unclear D gene. Germline V gene lookup returns CDR1 MGHRA and CDR2 YSYEKL. Trimming shortened V by 0 bases and J by 8 bases, and 13 bases separated the two germline ends. CDR3 length: 15 amino acids. Here the CDR3 reads CASSQDTTLREKLFF. In DNA form, the CDR3 reads TGCGCCAGCAGCCAAGATACGACTTTACGGGAAAAACTGTTTTTT.

This clone was seen only a few times. The V and J genes are TRBV27 and TRBJ2-2; 10 positions agree with TRBD1. V shed 0 bases, J shed 2 bases, and the junction held 6 bases outside the gene matches. The CDR3 sequence is 18 residues long. Germline loops: CDR1 MNHEY, CDR2 SMNVEV (reference sequence). In DNA form, the CDR3 reads TGTGCCAGCAGTTTATCAGGATGGACAGGGGGTAACACCGGGGAGCTGTTTTTT. Its translation: CASSLSGWTGGNTGELFF.

As for this clone: Since a far larger clone is one base different, this is likely a read error. The chain employs TRBV29-1 and TRBJ1-2; D unclear. V gave up 3 bases and J gave up 7 bases, with 12 bases separating them. The germline V gene encodes CDR1 SQVTM and CDR2 ANQGSEA. The CDR3 runs 12 residues. The CDR3 loop is CSVECAGGGYTF. The CDR3, as DNA: TGCAGCGTTGAGTGCGCGGGCGGTGGCTACACCTTC.

The chain carries TRBV5-1 and TRBJ2-4, with 9 bases fitting TRBD2. The CDR3 totals 16 residues. Germline CDR1 reads SGHRS; CDR2 reads YFSETQ. The V and J ends lost 4 bases and 3 bases, in that order; junction bases with no gene match: 8. The CDR3 DNA is TGCGCCAGCAGCCCGGGGACTAGCCCGATCAAAAACATTCAGTACTTC. It yields the protein CASSPGTSPIKNIQYF. Full variable domain (missing parts from reference TRBV5-1 and TRBJ2-4): KAGVTQTPRYLIKTRGQQVTLSCSPISGHRSVSWYQQTPGQGLQFLFEYFSETQRNKGNFPGRFSGRQFSNSRSEMNVSTLELGDSALYLCASSPGTSPIKNIQYFGAGTRLSVL.

This clone was detected ten times or more. The chain is built from TRBV5-4 and TRBJ2-5; D possibly matches TRBD1 or TRBD2 (6 bases each). Per germline, CDR1 SGHNT and CDR2 YYREEE (reference sequence). Trimming shortened V by 1 base and J by 5 bases, and 15 bases separated the two germline ends. This CDR3 region has 15 residues. The DNA for the CDR3 is TGTGCCAGCAGCTTGAGGCTTGGGGGGCGGGAGACCCAGTACTTC. This translates into CASSLRLGGRETQYF.

V gene TRBV6-6 combines with J gene TRBJ1-5; no firm D call. The CDR3 is 13 residues long. V was pared by 2 bases and J by 3 bases, with 5 bases between. Germline CDR1 MNHNY, CDR2 SVGAGI (reference sequence). CDR3 sequence (DNA): TGTGCCAGCAGTTACGACAACAATCAGCCCCAGCATTTT. Protein product: CASSYDNNQPQHF.

Only a few counts were recorded for this clone. The J gene is TRBJ2-1, the V gene TRBV5-1; 9 nucleotides match TRBD1. Trimming took 1 base from V and 7 from J; bases not matched to a gene: 6. The CDR3 runs 15 residues. Looked up from germline, CDR1 is SGHRS and CDR2 is YFSETQ. The CDR3: CASSLFGQGINEQFF. The CDR3 DNA reads TGCGCCAGCAGCTTGTTTGGACAGGGGATTAATGAGCAGTTCTTC.

J is TRBJ1-1 and V is TRBV4-2, with no clear D. The CDR3 totals 15 residues. V lost 0 bases and J 8 bases, leaving 16 bases between the germline ends. From germline, CDR1 is LGHNA and CDR2 YNFKEQ. The CDR3 protein is CASSQELLAGGEAFF. As DNA, the CDR3 is TGTGCCAGCAGCCAAGAGCTTTTGGCAGGAGGGGAAGCTTTCTTT.

This clone has a handful of counts. The chain is built from TRBV29-1 and TRBJ2-7, with D possibly matching TRBD2 (5 bases). The V gene lost 5 bases and the J gene lost 6 bases, with 17 bases spanning the gap. This CDR3 has 13 residues. In germline, CDR1 is SQVTM, CDR2 ANQGSEA. Here the CDR3 reads CSVNPHEGGEQYF. CDR3 nucleotide sequence: TGCAGCGTTAACCCTCATGAGGGTGGCGAGCAGTACTTC.

This clone was counted a few times. V usage is TRBV11-2 and J usage is TRBJ2-3; weak D call: TRBD1 (6 bases). Trimming stripped 3 bases from V and 3 bases from J, with 16 bases between. Germline V CDR1 and CDR2: SGHAT, FQNNGV. The length of the CDR3 is 16 residues. The CDR3 bases are TGTGCCAGCAGCTTTAGGGGGTCAGCTCATACAGATACGCAGTATTTT. Translating it yields CASSFRGSAHTDTQYF.

This clone was observed a few times. The CDR3 nucleotides read TGCGCCAGCAGCCAAGACTTAATAGCGGAAAGCACAGATACGCAGTATTTT. Its protein is CASSQDLIAESTDTQYF. J is TRBJ2-3 and V is TRBV4-3, with D possibly matching TRBD2 (6 bases). Germline loops: CDR1 LGHNA, CDR2 YSLEER. V was clipped by 0 bases and J by 0 bases, with 13 bases between them. CDR3 length: 17 residues.